Below, 17 T cell receptor beta chains from the same sample are listed, as sequenced in a study of blood T cell repertoires in COVID-19. The protocol was immunoSEQ multiplex PCR, while the TCRdb copy is restricted to in-frame clones and leaves out a portion. The table has about 190,000 clones, around 84% seen once. Sequenced sample: peripheral blood. The receptors were sampled from a human donor in a cohort sampled during active COVID-19.

This chain links TRBV27 with TRBJ2-1, with 10 bases lining up with TRBD2. The CDR3 sequence is 15 residues long. Looked up from germline, CDR1 is MNHEY and CDR2 is SMNVEV (reference sequence). Trimming at V came to 2 bases and at J to 6 bases, leaving 4 bases not matched to a gene. The CDR3, as DNA: TGTGCCAGCAGTTTAGGAGCGGGAGGGATCAATGAGCAGTTCTTC. Its translation is CASSLGAGGINEQFF.

The chain uses TRBV6-5 and TRBJ2-5; 11 bases are a match to TRBD2. CDR1 is MNHEY, CDR2 SVGAGI, per germline. This CDR3 is 13 amino acids long. V was pared by 8 bases and J by 1 base, with 0 bases of the junction left unmatched. CDR3 amino acids: CASLAGGQETQYF. The DNA of the CDR3 is TGTGCCAGCCTAGCGGGGGGCCAAGAGACCCAGTACTTC.

The chain uses TRBV5-8 and TRBJ2-3; D gene unclear. The CDR3 runs 19 residues. The V and J ends lost 2 bases and 1 base respectively, with 23 bases between them. Germline V gene lookup returns CDR1 SGHTS and CDR2 YDEGEE. This CDR3 reads CASSFHNSLLSPRTDTQYF. The CDR3 DNA follows: TGTGCCAGCAGCTTTCACAACTCACTACTTTCCCCTCGCACAGATACGCAGTATTTT.

This chain connects TRBV29-1 to TRBJ1-5, with TRBD1 matching 7 bases. V shed 5 bases and J 5 bases; nucleotides not matched to a gene: 3. The CDR3 covers 12 residues. The germline CDR1 and CDR2 sequences are SQVTM and ANQGSEA. The CDR3 protein is CSVKTGDQPQHF. CDR3 sequence (DNA): TGCAGCGTTAAAACAGGGGATCAGCCCCAGCATTTT.

The chain couples TRBV2 to TRBJ1-5, with TRBD1 identical over 7 bases. The CDR3 consists of 15 residues. Germline CDR1 reads SNHLY; CDR2 reads FYNNEI. Trimming at V came to 6 bases and at J to 0 bases, leaving 5 bases not matched to a gene. The chain's CDR3 is CASRAGQVSNQPQHF. The CDR3 DNA sequence: TGTGCCAGCAGAGCAGGACAGGTTAGCAATCAGCCCCAGCATTTT.

This sequence joins TRBV30 and TRBJ1-3; D remains ambiguous. V lost 0 bases and J lost 4, with 10 bases in between. Germline CDR1 reads GTSNPN; CDR2 reads SVGIG (reference sequence). The CDR3 sequence is 14 residues long. The CDR3 region is CAWSVNLQGNTIYF. The CDR3 DNA sequence: TGTGCCTGGAGTGTTAACCTGCAGGGAAACACCATATATTTT.

V gene TRBV5-1 combines with J gene TRBJ2-5, with D possibly matching TRBD2 (7 bases). V was trimmed by 0 bases and J by 5 bases, leaving 14 bases between them. The CDR3 contains 15 residues. CDR1 is SGHRS, CDR2 YFSETQ, per germline. In DNA, the CDR3 is TGCGCCAGCAGCTTGGATTGGGGGGGCCAGGAGACCCAGTACTTC. Translated: CASSLDWGGQETQYF.

The chain joins TRBV7-9 to TRBJ2-3; D may be TRBD1 (5 bases). This CDR3 comprises 15 residues. CDR1 is SEHNR and CDR2 is FQNEAQ in the germline V gene (reference sequence). V was pared by 4 bases and J by 6 bases, with 17 bases between. CDR3 bases: TGTGCCAGCAGCTCAGGGCTACTACCCTGGGATACGCAGTATTTT. The encoded protein is CASSSGLLPWDTQYF.

The chain links TRBV6-4 to TRBJ2-1, with TRBD1 matching 9 bases. Germline CDR1 is MRHNA and CDR2 is SNTAGT. There are 14 residues in the CDR3. V was pared by 4 bases and J by 7 bases, with 5 bases of the junction left unmatched. The CDR3 bases are TGTGCCAGCAGTGTGGGGACAGGGATAAATGAGCAGTTCTTC. It translates to CASSVGTGINEQFF.

This clone was observed a few times. The V and J genes are TRBV3-1 (or the pseudogene TRBV3-2) and TRBJ2-1; TRBD2 matches at 11 bases. The CDR3 spans 15 residues. The ends lost 1 base at V and 8 bases at J; junction bases unmatched: 4. Per germline, CDR1 LGHDT and CDR2 YNNKEL (reference sequence). CDR3: CASSQATSGAYEQFF. CDR3 nucleotide sequence: TGTGCCAGCAGCCAAGCGACTAGCGGGGCATATGAGCAGTTCTTC.

The chain uses TRBV5-1 and TRBJ2-1; 12 bases are a match to TRBD2. CDR1 is SGHRS and CDR2 is YFSETQ in the germline V gene. The CDR3 consists of 15 residues. Trimming at V came to 5 bases and at J to 5 bases, leaving 5 bases not matched to a gene. CDR3 residues: CASSPLAGGNNEQFF. The CDR3 DNA sequence: TGCGCCAGCAGTCCACTAGCGGGGGGTAACAATGAGCAGTTCTTC.

The gene calls are TRBV18 and TRBJ1-6; 9 bases fit TRBD1. Germline assignment: CDR1 KGHSH and CDR2 LQKENI. The CDR3 spans 14 residues. V gave up 2 bases and J gave up 8 bases; unmatched junction bases: 1. In DNA, the CDR3 is TGTGCCAGCTCACCAAGGACAGGGGATTCACCCCTCCACTTT. This encodes CASSPRTGDSPLHF.

The chain uses TRBV10-3 and TRBJ1-1, with D perhaps matching TRBD1 (6 bases). Per germline, CDR1 ENHRY and CDR2 SYGVKD. CDR3 length: 14 residues. Trimming stripped 6 bases from V and 7 bases from J, with 18 bases between. The CDR3 DNA reads as TGTGCCATCAGAACAGAGGGACAAGAAAATGAAGCTTTCTTT. Translating gives CAIRTEGQENEAFF.

This clone was detected a few times. The rearrangement links TRBV25-1 to TRBJ1-1, with 10 bases fitting TRBD1. CDR3 length: 13 amino acids. From germline, CDR1 is MGHDK and CDR2 SYGVNS. Trimming took 4 bases from V and 11 from J; bases not matched to a gene: 7. CDR3 DNA: TGTGCCAGCAGTGGACAGGGGGCGCATAACGCTTTCTTT. Protein sequence: CASSGQGAHNAFF. The variable domain in full, completed from reference TRBV25-1 and TRBJ1-1, reads EADIYQTPRYLVIGTGKKITLECSQTMGHDKMYWYQQDPGMELHLIHYSYGVNSTEKGDLSSESTVSRIRTEHFPLTLESARPSHTSQYLCASSGQGAHNAFFGQGTRLTVV.

This clone showed up just once. The chain joins TRBV24-1 to TRBJ2-1, with TRBD1 matching 10 bases. This CDR3 spans 14 amino acids. V shed 9 bases and J 3 bases; nucleotides not matched to a gene: 4. Germline CDR1 KGHDR, CDR2 SFDVKD. The CDR3: CATGGQGNYNEQFF. The CDR3 coding sequence is TGTGCCACCGGGGGACAGGGGAACTACAATGAGCAGTTCTTC.

As regards this clone: Mismatch with germline at one junction end may stem from a read error. The chain couples TRBV5-1 to TRBJ1-1, with a possible D match to TRBD1 (5 bases). Per germline, CDR1 SGHRS and CDR2 YFSETQ. This CDR3 is 13 amino acids long. CDR3 residues: CASSLAMDTEAFF. The CDR3 nucleotides read TGCGCCAGCAGCTTGGCTATGGACACCGAAGCTTTCTTT.

This clone showed up just once. This sequence joins TRBV4-2 and TRBJ2-7; 7 bases agree with TRBD1. The CDR3 extends over 15 amino acids. Per germline, CDR1 LGHNA and CDR2 YNFKEQ. Losses at the gene ends were 2 bases for V and 3 bases for J; bases not matched to a gene: 7. CDR3 bases: TGTGCCAGCAGCCAACCCGGGACAGTGGACTACGAGCAGTACTTC. Its protein product is CASSQPGTVDYEQYF.